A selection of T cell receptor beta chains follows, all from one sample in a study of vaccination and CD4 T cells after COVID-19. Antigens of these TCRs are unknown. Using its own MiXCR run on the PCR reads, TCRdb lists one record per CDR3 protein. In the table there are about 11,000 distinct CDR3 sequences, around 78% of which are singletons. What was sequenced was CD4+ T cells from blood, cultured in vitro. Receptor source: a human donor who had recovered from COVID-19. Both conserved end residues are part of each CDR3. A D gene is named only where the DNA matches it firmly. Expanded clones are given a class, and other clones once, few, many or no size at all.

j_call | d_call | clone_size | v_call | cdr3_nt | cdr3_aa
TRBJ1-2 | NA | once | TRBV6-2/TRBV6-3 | TGTGCCAGTAAACATGGACAGAGAAGTAATAACTATGGCTACACCTTC | CASKHGQRSNNYGYTF
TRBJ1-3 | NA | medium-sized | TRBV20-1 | TGCAGTGCTAGTAGACAGGGAAACACCATATATTTT | CSASRQGNTIYF
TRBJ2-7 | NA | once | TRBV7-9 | TGTGCCAGCAGCGGATCCGGGGAGGTCGGGCAGTACTTC | CASSGSGEVGQYF
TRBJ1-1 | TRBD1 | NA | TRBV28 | TGTGCCAGCAGCCTAAGACAGGGCGACACTGAAGCTTTCTTT | CASSLRQGDTEAFF
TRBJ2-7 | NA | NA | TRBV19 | TGTGCCAGTAGTTTTGACGCGGAACCGGTCGAGCAGTACTTC | CASSFDAEPVEQYF
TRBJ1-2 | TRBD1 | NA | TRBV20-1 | TGCAGTGCTAGAGTCCAACAGGGGGCGGATGGCTACACCTTC | CSARVQQGADGYTF
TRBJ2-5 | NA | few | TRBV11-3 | TGTGCCAGCAGCTTACCCGGGGGAGTCGAGACCCAGTACTTC | CASSLPGGVETQYF
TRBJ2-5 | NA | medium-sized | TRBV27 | TGTGCCAGCAGTTCCTGGGGCCCACAAGAGACCCAGTACTTC | CASSSWGPQETQYF
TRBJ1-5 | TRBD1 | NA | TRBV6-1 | TGTGCCAGCAGACCCAGACAGGGTTGGCAGCCCCAGCATTTT | CASRPRQGWQPQHF
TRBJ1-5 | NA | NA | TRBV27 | TGTGCCAGCAGTTCAGCCGAGGGAGGCAATCAGCCCCAGCATTTT | CASSSAEGGNQPQHF
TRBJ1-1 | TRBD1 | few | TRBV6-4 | TGTGCCGCCAAGGGGGCGCGGGACACTGAAGCTTTCTTT | CAAKGARDTEAFF
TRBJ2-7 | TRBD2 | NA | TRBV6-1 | TGTGCCAGCATCACAGCGGGAAAGGCGCCCTACGAGCAGTACTTC | CASITAGKAPYEQYF
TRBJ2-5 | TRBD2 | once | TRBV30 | TGTGCCTGGACTAGCGGGAGCCAAGAGACCCAGTACTTC | CAWTSGSQETQYF
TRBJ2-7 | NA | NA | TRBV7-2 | TGTGCCAGCAGCTTAGTCCGGCAGGGTAACTCCGAGCAGTACTTC | CASSLVRQGNSEQYF
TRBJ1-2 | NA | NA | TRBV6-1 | TGTGCCAGCCGCCAGCGGCATGGCTACACCTTC | CASRQRHGYTF
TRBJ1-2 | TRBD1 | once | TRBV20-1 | TGCAGTGCTAGAAGGGGGGACAGGGGGCGTGGATTCCAAGGCTACACCTTC | CSARRGDRGRGFQGYTF
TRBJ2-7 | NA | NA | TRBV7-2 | TGTGCCAGCAGCTTAGGAGGGGCAGTCTACGAGCAGTACTTC | CASSLGGAVYEQYF
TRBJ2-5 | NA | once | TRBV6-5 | TGTGCCAGCACTTCCTCCCCCGGCCAAGAGACCCAGTACTTC | CASTSSPGQETQYF
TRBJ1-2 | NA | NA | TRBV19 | TGTGCCAGTAATATATGGGGGGAGAACTATGGCTACACCTTC | CASNIWGENYGYTF
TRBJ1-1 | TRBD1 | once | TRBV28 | TGTGCCAGCAGTTTGGATAACAGGGGGAACACTGAAGCTTTCTTT | CASSLDNRGNTEAFF
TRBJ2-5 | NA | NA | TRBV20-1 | TGCAGTGCTGAGAAGCTAGACAAGCAAGAGACCCAGTACTTC | CSAEKLDKQETQYF
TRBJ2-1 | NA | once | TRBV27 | TGTGCCAGCGGCCGTCTTGGGACTGGCAATGAGCAGTTCTTC | CASGRLGTGNEQFF
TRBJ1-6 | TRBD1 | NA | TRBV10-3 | TGTGCCATCAGTGAGTCGAGGGGGCTTGGCGGGTCACCCCTCCACTTT | CAISESRGLGGSPLHF
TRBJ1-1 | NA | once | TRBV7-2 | TGTGCCAGCAGCTTAGCGACACCTCTTGACACTGAAGCTTTCTTT | CASSLATPLDTEAFF
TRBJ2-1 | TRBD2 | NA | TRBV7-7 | TGTGCCAGCAGCTCAGTAGGACTAGCGGCCTCCAATGAGCAGTTCTTC | CASSSVGLAASNEQFF